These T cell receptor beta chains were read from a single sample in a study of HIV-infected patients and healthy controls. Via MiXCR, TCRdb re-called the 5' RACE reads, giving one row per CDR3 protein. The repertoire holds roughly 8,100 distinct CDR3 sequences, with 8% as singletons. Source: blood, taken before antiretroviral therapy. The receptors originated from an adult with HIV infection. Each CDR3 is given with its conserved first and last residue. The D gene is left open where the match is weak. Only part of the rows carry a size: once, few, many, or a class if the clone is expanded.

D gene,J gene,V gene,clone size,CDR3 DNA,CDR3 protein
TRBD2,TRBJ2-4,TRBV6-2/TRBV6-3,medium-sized,TGTGCCAGCAGCCCCGGACTAGCGGGAGGGCTTGCCAAAAACATTCAGTACTTC,CASSPGLAGGLAKNIQYF
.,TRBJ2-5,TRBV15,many,TGTGCCACCAGCAGAGAAGGAAACTACCAAGAGACCCAGTACTTC,CATSREGNYQETQYF
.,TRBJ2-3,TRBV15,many,TGTGCCACCAGCAGAGGGACCGCAATGCCAGATACGCAGTATTTT,CATSRGTAMPDTQYF
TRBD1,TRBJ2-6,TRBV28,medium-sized,TGTGCCAGCAGCCGGGACAGGGGAAAGGCTGGGGCCAACGTCCTGACTTTC,CASSRDRGKAGANVLTF
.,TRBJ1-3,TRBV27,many,TGTGCCAGCAGTTTAGGAGGGGTTGGAAACACCATATATTTT,CASSLGGVGNTIYF
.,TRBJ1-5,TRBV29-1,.,TGCAGCGTTGGCCTAGGCAGCAATCAGCCCCAGCATTTT,CSVGLGSNQPQHF
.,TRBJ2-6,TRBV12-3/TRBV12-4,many,TGTGCCAGCAGTTTGATGCGCTCTGGGGCCAACGTCCTGACTTTC,CASSLMRSGANVLTF
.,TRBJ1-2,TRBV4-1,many,TGCGCCAGCAGCCAAGATAGGACAGTGGGTATAGGGGGCTACACCTTC,CASSQDRTVGIGGYTF
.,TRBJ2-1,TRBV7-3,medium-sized,TGTGCCAGCAGCTTAACGGGAGTATCCGGGTACAATGAGCAGTTCTTC,CASSLTGVSGYNEQFF
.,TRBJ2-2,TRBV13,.,TGTGCCAGCAGCTCGGGGAACACCGGGGAGCTGTTTTTT,CASSSGNTGELFF
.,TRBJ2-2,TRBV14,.,TGTGCCAGCAGCCTTCTACAGGGAAGCACCGGGGAGCTGTTTTTT,CASSLLQGSTGELFF
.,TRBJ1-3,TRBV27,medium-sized,TGTGCCAGCAGTACATCTCTTGGAAACACCATATATTTT,CASSTSLGNTIYF
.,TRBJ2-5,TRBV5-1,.,TGCGCCAGCAGAGGAGGGAGCTATACCCAAGAGACCCAGTACTTC,CASRGGSYTQETQYF
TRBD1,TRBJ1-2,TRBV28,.,TGTGCCAGCAGTGTGGGACAGGGGATCTATGGCTACACCTTC,CASSVGQGIYGYTF
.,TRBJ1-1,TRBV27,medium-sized,TGTGCCAGCAAAAACAGGGAATTCAACACTGAAGCTTTCTTT,CASKNREFNTEAFF
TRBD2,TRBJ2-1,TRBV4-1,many,TGCGCCAGCAGCCCACAGGGGACTAGCGGGGGGGCTGAGCAGTTCTTC,CASSPQGTSGGAEQFF
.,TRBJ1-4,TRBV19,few,TGTGCCAGTAGTATGCGGGGGCCGGGTAATGAAAAACTGTTTTTT,CASSMRGPGNEKLFF
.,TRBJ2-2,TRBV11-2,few,TGTGCCAGCAGCTTAGGGGTGCCTGGGGGAGGCAAATTCAGGGAGCTGTTTTTT,CASSLGVPGGGKFRELFF
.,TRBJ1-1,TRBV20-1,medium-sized,TGCAGTGCTAGTCCAGGGGCGTTTCGAAACACTGAAGCTTTCTTT,CSASPGAFRNTEAFF
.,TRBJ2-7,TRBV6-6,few,TGTGCCAGCAGTTACTTATCCCCACAGGCCTACGAGCAGTACTTC,CASSYLSPQAYEQYF
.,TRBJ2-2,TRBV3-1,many,TGTGCCAGCAGCCAAGCCCCGGGGGCTGCCGGGGAGCTGTTTTTT,CASSQAPGAAGELFF
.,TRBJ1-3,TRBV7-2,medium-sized,TGTGCCAGCAGCTTAGCATTCGAATCTGGAAACACCATATATTTT,CASSLAFESGNTIYF
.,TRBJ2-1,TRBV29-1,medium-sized,TGCAGCGTTGAACCCCCGGGGACGGCGAATGAGCAGTTCTTC,CSVEPPGTANEQFF
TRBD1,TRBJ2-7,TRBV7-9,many,TGTGCCAGCAGCTCGACAGGGGGCCCCTACGAGCAGTACTTC,CASSSTGGPYEQYF
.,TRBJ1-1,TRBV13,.,TGTGCCAGCAGCTTAGGCCCCGTGGGGGTGCAGATGAACACTGAAGCTTTCTTT,CASSLGPVGVQMNTEAFF
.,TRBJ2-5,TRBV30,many,TGTGCCTGGAGCAGCAGGGGCCAAGAGACCCAGTACTTC,CAWSSRGQETQYF
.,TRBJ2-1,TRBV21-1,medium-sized,TGTGCCAGCAGCATTCGGACAGGGGGAGGGGCCTACAATGAGCAGTTCTTC,CASSIRTGGGAYNEQFF
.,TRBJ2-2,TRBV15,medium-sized,TGTGCCACCAGCAGAGATCTCAGGCTTAAGGGGGAGCTGTTTTTT,CATSRDLRLKGELFF
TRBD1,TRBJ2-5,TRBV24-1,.,TGTGCCACCAGTGACTGGGACAGGGGGACCTGGGAGACCCAGTACTTC,CATSDWDRGTWETQYF
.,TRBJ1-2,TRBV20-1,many,TGCAGTGCAAAGGGGGAAGTTAACTATGGCTACACCTTC,CSAKGEVNYGYTF
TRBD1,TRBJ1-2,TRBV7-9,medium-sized,TGTGCCAGCAGCTCTAGACAGGGTAGCAACTATGGCTACACCTTC,CASSSRQGSNYGYTF
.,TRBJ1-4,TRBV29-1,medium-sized,TGCAGCGTCACAGGGTTAACTAATGAAAAACTGTTTTTT,CSVTGLTNEKLFF
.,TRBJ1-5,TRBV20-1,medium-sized,TGCAGTGCTAGAGATCCTAGGGGCGCGGATCAGCCCCAGCATTTT,CSARDPRGADQPQHF
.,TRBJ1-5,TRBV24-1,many,TGTGCCACCAGTGTGGGCAGCGAAAATCAGCCCCAGCATTTT,CATSVGSENQPQHF
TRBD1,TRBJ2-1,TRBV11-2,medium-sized,TGTGCCAGCAGCTTTGGGACAGGGGAGTTTGAGCAGTTCTTC,CASSFGTGEFEQFF
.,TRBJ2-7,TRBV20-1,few,TGCAGTGCTAGAGATTTGGCGGAAGAGTTTAACGAGCAGTACTTC,CSARDLAEEFNEQYF